This T cell receptor beta chain was sequenced for a study of regulatory T cells in long-lasting Graves disease (dated by TCRdb to 2020 to 2023). Describing the broader study: Persistent Graves' disease was defined as antithyroid drug treatment for over 5 years with persistently positive TSH receptor autoantibodies. Peripheral blood TCR sequencing and RNA sequencing compared persistent Graves' disease patients with newly diagnosed Graves' disease patients. The study took place in China and was registered as a clinical trial. A total of approximately 35 samples underwent TCR sequencing: about 13 from persistent and around 20 from newly diagnosed Graves' disease patients. In the clinical cohort, patients with persistent Graves' disease had used antithyroid drugs for an average of around 10 years.

The cysteine opens and the phenylalanine closes a CDR3 of 16 amino acids. Solely the CDR3 DNA is kept, with 48 bases framed from the first base. The germline V gene provides CDR1 SGHRS and CDR2 YFSETQ. V gives up 4 bases and J gives up 1 base, and the segment between their germline ends measures 17 bases. Library construction relied on multiplex PCR. This sample was sequenced with an Illumina HiSeq 4000. CDR3 regions were amplified by Arm-PCR with iRepertoire HTBI primers to construct TCR beta libraries. Before sequencing, the PCR products went through gel purification. Per the source publication's procedure: Gene usage analysis of CDR3 amino acid clonotypes relied on the roughly 60 TRBV and around 13 TRBJ segments identified across samples. COPE and FqMerger were used to merge filtered high-quality paired reads into contigs. Contigs were aligned with BLAST to IMGT TRBV, TRBD and TRBJ reference genes, and CDR3 was defined per IMGT. Any clonotype with a frequency above 0.1% was counted as a highly expanded clone. Shannon entropy was used to measure repertoire diversity, and the Gini coefficient was used to measure V-J evenness. Clonotypes shared by more than one individual were considered public. TCRdb reprocessing: public reads trimmed at Q25 with fastp, clones called with MiXCR, in-frame beta chains kept. Every distinct CDR3 protein forms one entry, paired with its most common genes and DNA. The authors' filters were not applied to this entry. This sample lists about 470,000 distinct CDR3 sequences; 20% to 25% were detected once. Together, the top ten hold about 6.6% of the sample.

This clonotype came up many times. Its antigen is not yet known. No base quality values were provided; no much bigger clone lies one nucleotide off. Beyond this particular receptor, the publication reports: Because the primary lesion, thyroid tissue, could not be accessed, the study looked at peripheral blood alone. Sequencing and analysis were limited to the TCR beta chain. Persistent disease showed preferential use of TRBV28, TRBJ1-2 and TRBJ2-5, whereas newly diagnosed disease favored TRBV20-1 and TRBJ2-1. The small sample size was acknowledged by the authors as a limitation that may reduce accuracy. Compared with newly diagnosed patients, persistent Graves' disease patients had lower TCR Shannon entropy and fewer highly expanded clones, which suggests clonal expansion. Persistent patients shared more public clonotypes among themselves (over 2,500) than newly diagnosed patients did (more than 950).

The time point label, as the study defines it: persistent/refractory GD, antithyroid drugs over 5 years with positive TRAb. For both TCR sequencing and RNA sequencing, RNA was extracted from PBMCs in TRIzol. The diagnosis of Graves' disease was made according to American Thyroid Association guidelines. Patients were recruited from an endocrinology department in Xi'an, China. Each patient gave about 9.1 milliliters of peripheral blood, collected in an EDTA anticoagulant tube. Ficoll Paque Plus density gradient separation was used to isolate PBMCs, and no further T cell sorting was performed. An Agilent 2100 Bioanalyzer and agarose gel were used to check RNA quality, while a NanoDrop 2000 measured RNA concentration.

Sequencing was performed on peripheral blood mononuclear cells (PBMCs), taken when the disease was refractory, from a patient treated with antithyroid drugs. This receptor was taken from a female donor with Graves disease. The chain is made from TRBV5-1 and TRBJ1-1, with no confidently assigned D gene. The CDR3 region reads CASSAAISTWNTEAFF. The DNA sequence is as follows: TGCGCCAGCAGCGCTGCCATCTCGACATGGAACACTGAAGCTTTCTTT. Full variable domain (CDR3 extended with the reference TRBV5-1 and TRBJ1-1 proteins): KAGVTQTPRYLIKTRGQQVTLSCSPISGHRSVSWYQQTPGQGLQFLFEYFSETQRNKGNFPGRFSGRQFSNSRSEMNVSTLELGDSALYLCASSAAISTWNTEAFFGQGTRLTVV.